A single sample gave rise to the 21 T cell receptor beta chains below, sequenced in a study of CD8+ T cells in alopecia areata. RNA, once extracted, was reverse transcribed into cDNA for use as the sequencing template. Clones were sequenced by immunoSEQ multiplex PCR, and TCRdb holds only the in-frame ones, with some missing. The sample records roughly 97,000 clones, roughly 41% being singletons. The sample taken for sequencing was CD4+ T cells sorted from blood. The origin of the receptors is a human donor with alopecia areata.

The chain joins TRBV29-1 to TRBJ2-3; D remains unclear. The CDR3 is made up of 12 amino acids. Per germline, CDR1 SQVTM and CDR2 ANQGSEA. V was clipped by 6 bases and J by 2 bases, with 9 bases between them. In DNA, the CDR3 is TGCAGCGTAAACACGGTCACAGATACGCAGTATTTT. Its translation: CSVNTVTDTQYF.

The chain recombines TRBV5-1 with TRBJ1-5, with D possibly TRBD1 on 6 matching bases. The CDR3 contains 15 residues. Trimming pared 1 base from V and 7 bases from J, leaving 15 bases between. Germline V gives CDR1 SGHRS, CDR2 YFSETQ. CDR3 region: CASSLSTGRNQPQHF. The CDR3 DNA reads as TGCGCCAGCAGCTTGAGTACAGGGAGGAACCAGCCCCAGCATTTT. Full variable domain (remainder filled in from reference TRBV5-1 and TRBJ1-5): KAGVTQTPRYLIKTRGQQVTLSCSPISGHRSVSWYQQTPGQGLQFLFEYFSETQRNKGNFPGRFSGRQFSNSRSEMNVSTLELGDSALYLCASSLSTGRNQPQHFGDGTRLSIL.

V is TRBV9 and J is TRBJ2-7; 7 nucleotides align to TRBD1. Unmatched junction bases numbered 8, after V lost 4 bases and J lost 1 base. The CDR3 spans 15 residues. From germline, CDR1 is SGDLS and CDR2 YYNGEE. CDR3 DNA: TGTGCCAGCAGCCCTTCCGGGACAGCATCCTACGAGCAGTACTTC. Translation gives CASSPSGTASYEQYF.

In DNA form, the CDR3 reads TGCAGCGTCCGCGGACTCACCACAGATACGCAGTATTTT. It specifies CSVRGLTTDTQYF. The chain employs TRBV29-1 and TRBJ2-3; TRBD2 might be the D (5 bases). This CDR3 region has 13 residues. The germline gives CDR1 SQVTM, CDR2 ANQGSEA. With 6 bases removed from V and 2 bases from J, the gap between germline ends came to 12 bases.

V is TRBV4-3 and J is TRBJ2-3; D remains unclear. The CDR3 contains 15 residues. With 1 base removed from V and 2 bases from J, the gap between germline ends came to 10 bases. CDR1 LGHNA and CDR2 YSLEER come from the germline V gene. The CDR3 sequence is CASSQAFGSTDTQYF. CDR3 in DNA: TGCGCCAGCAGCCAAGCCTTCGGGTCCACAGATACGCAGTATTTT.

The chain has TRBV5-1 and TRBJ2-5; 9 nucleotides line up with TRBD1. V lost 4 bases and J lost 4; bases outside the gene matches: 8. The CDR3 covers 15 residues. Germline CDR1 is SGHRS and CDR2 is YFSETQ. CDR3 bases: TGCGCCAGCAGCCTACCGGGACAGGGCGGAGAGACCCAGTACTTC. Its translation is CASSLPGQGGETQYF.

V gene TRBV30 combines with J gene TRBJ2-3; D is perhaps TRBD2 (5 bases). The CDR3 has 13 residues. CDR1 and CDR2 (germline): GTSNPN, SVGIG (reference sequence). The V end lost 4 bases, the J end lost 5 bases, and 13 bases lay between the germline ends. DNA for the CDR3: TGTGCCTGGACACTAGGGTTCGGAGATACGCAGTATTTT. It translates to CAWTLGFGDTQYF.

This clone was detected a few times. V usage is TRBV7-2 and J usage is TRBJ2-4; maybe TRBD1 (6 bases). The germline CDR1 and CDR2 sequences are SGHTA and FQGNSA. Trimming removed 2 bases at V and 3 bases at J, with 11 bases between. This CDR3 spans 15 amino acids. The CDR3 coding sequence is TGTGCCAGCAGCTTACAGGGGATGGGCAAAAACATTCAGTACTTC. It codes for CASSLQGMGKNIQYF.

The V call is TRBV23-1, the J call TRBJ1-2; a weak D match, TRBD1 (5 bases). TRBV23-1 falls under the ORF class, with uncertain function. The CDR3 runs to 16 residues. V gave up 2 bases and J gave up 3 bases, with 16 bases separating them. CDR3 in DNA: TGCGCCAGCAGTCAACCGTACGAACGGGGGGACTATGGCTACACCTTC. It is translated as CASSQPYERGDYGYTF.

This clone showed up just a few times. V usage is TRBV28 and J usage is TRBJ1-5; maybe TRBD1 (5 bases). The germline V gene has CDR1 MDHEN and CDR2 SYDVKM. The CDR3 loop spans 12 amino acids. V lost 8 bases and J 6 bases, leaving 11 bases between the germline ends. In DNA, the CDR3 is TGTGCCAGCTCAGGGTCCCCTCAGCCCCAGCATTTT. Translating it yields CASSGSPQPQHF.

A few counts support this clone. V and J are TRBV28 and TRBJ2-3, with D hard to call. This CDR3 comprises 14 residues. V was cut by 2 bases and J by 5 bases, with 11 bases left in between. CDR1 MDHEN and CDR2 SYDVKM come from the germline V gene. CDR3 region: CASSLNGVRDTQYF. DNA for the CDR3: TGTGCCAGCAGTTTAAATGGGGTACGAGATACGCAGTATTTT.

V is TRBV5-1 and J is TRBJ1-4; D not resolved. This CDR3 contains 13 residues. CDR1 SGHRS and CDR2 YFSETQ come from the germline V gene. The V end lost 5 bases, the J end lost 8 bases, and 13 bases lay between the germline ends. DNA for the CDR3: TGCGCCAGCAGAATTGTCGGGAACGAAAAACTGTTTTTT. It specifies CASRIVGNEKLFF.

This chain joins TRBV29-1 and TRBJ2-1, with D perhaps matching TRBD1 (6 bases). Trimming left V 3 bases short and J 4 bases short, with 10 bases between. The CDR3 is made up of 13 amino acids. Germline V lookup: CDR1 SQVTM, CDR2 ANQGSEA. This CDR3 reads CSVEAQGYNEQFF. In DNA form, the CDR3 reads TGCAGCGTTGAGGCACAGGGATACAATGAGCAGTTCTTC.

This clone was seen a few times. CDR3: CASSQVSGELDTQYF. DNA of the CDR3: TGCGCCAGCAGCCAAGTTTCGGGGGAGCTGGATACGCAGTATTTT. The V gene is TRBV4-3, the J gene TRBJ2-3, with D possibly matching TRBD2 (6 bases). V gave up 1 base and J gave up 6 bases, with 14 bases separating them. This CDR3 region has 15 residues. Germline V gene lookup returns CDR1 LGHNA and CDR2 YSLEER.

CDR3: CASNGENRGPLLGEQFF. CDR3 DNA sequence: TGTGCCAGCAATGGGGAAAACAGGGGTCCCTTGTTGGGTGAGCAGTTCTTC. The V call is TRBV2, the J call TRBJ2-1, with 7 bases identical to TRBD1. The junction had 21 bases not matched to a gene; V was cut back by 7 bases and J by 9 bases. The CDR3 length is 17 residues. The V gene's germline CDR1 is SNHLY and CDR2 FYNNEI.

The chain combines TRBV9 with TRBJ2-4; no clear D. Germline assignment: CDR1 SGDLS and CDR2 YYNGEE. V lost 4 bases and J lost 0, with 8 bases in between. The length of the CDR3 is 14 residues. CDR3 coding DNA: TGTGCCAGCAGCTCCAGCGTAGCCAAAAACATTCAGTACTTC. Translation gives CASSSSVAKNIQYF.

The chain joins TRBV5-1 to TRBJ2-7, with D perhaps TRBD1 (5 bases). V was shortened by 0 bases and J by 3 bases, with 7 bases between the two germline ends. This CDR3 is 13 amino acids long. Per germline, CDR1 SGHRS and CDR2 YFSETQ. The CDR3 nucleotides read TGCGCCAGCAGCTTGGGACAGCACTACGAGCAGTACTTC. This translates into CASSLGQHYEQYF.

The chain links TRBV4-1 to TRBJ2-7; 10 bases line up with TRBD1. V was clipped by 2 bases and J by 3 bases; unmatched bases: 4. There are 15 residues in the CDR3. The germline gives CDR1 MGHRA, CDR2 YSYEKL. This CDR3 is CASSQPTGGVYEQYF. CDR3 bases: TGCGCCAGCAGCCAACCGACAGGGGGCGTCTACGAGCAGTACTTC.

V usage is TRBV7-2 and J usage is TRBJ2-7; D is undetermined. V was clipped by 1 base and J by 0 bases, with 10 bases between them. There are 15 residues in the CDR3. Germline CDR1 reads SGHTA; CDR2 reads FQGNSA. The CDR3 region is CASSLGFKSSYEQYF. The CDR3 region has the DNA TGTGCCAGCAGCTTAGGGTTCAAAAGCTCCTACGAGCAGTACTTC.

The V gene is TRBV29-1, the J gene TRBJ2-7, with a possible D match to TRBD1 (6 bases). The CDR3 has 13 amino acids. Looked up from germline, CDR1 is SQVTM and CDR2 is ANQGSEA. Deletions cut 5 bases from V and 2 bases from J, with 13 bases between. The CDR3 spells CSVRTVSPYEQYF. CDR3 in DNA: TGCAGCGTTAGGACAGTTTCCCCCTACGAGCAGTACTTC.

This clone has only a few counts. The V gene is TRBV5-1, the J gene TRBJ2-5; the D gene is possibly TRBD1 (7 bases). CDR1 SGHRS and CDR2 YFSETQ come from the germline V gene. V lost 0 bases to trimming and J lost 5 bases, with 11 bases between them. This CDR3 spans 14 amino acids. The CDR3 DNA reads as TGCGCCAGCAGCTTGGCATCAGGGGGGGAGACCCAGTACTTC. The encoded protein is CASSLASGGETQYF.